This entry lists 13 T cell receptor beta chains sequenced from one sample in a study of shared clonotypes between healthy human individuals. The protocol was immunoSEQ multiplex PCR, while the TCRdb copy is restricted to in-frame clones and leaves out a portion. Among 2 million to 2.5 million clones listed, approximately 93% were seen once. The sequenced sample consisted of naive CD4+ T cells from PBMCs. Documented subset: CD45RA+ positively selected. The source is a man aged 18 to 30 in good health. Some clones in this sample may be carry-over from other donors' samples.

The J gene is TRBJ2-7, the V gene TRBV9, with D perhaps given as TRBD1 or TRBD2 (5 bases each). Germline V lookup: CDR1 SGDLS, CDR2 YYNGEE. V shed 3 bases and J shed 6 bases, with 16 bases lying between them. The CDR3 consists of 14 residues. CDR3 protein: CASSAGTSPSEQYF. The CDR3, as DNA: TGTGCCAGCAGCGCCGGGACCTCCCCTAGCGAGCAGTACTTC.

The chain joins TRBV7-9 to TRBJ1-3; weak D call: TRBD1 (6 bases). V was trimmed by 2 bases and J by 1 base, leaving 9 bases between them. The CDR3 contains 15 residues. Germline CDR1 is SEHNR and CDR2 is FQNEAQ (reference sequence). CDR3 nucleotides: TGTGCCAGCAGCTTAACAGGGAATTCTGGAAACACCATATATTTT. Encoded protein: CASSLTGNSGNTIYF.

On this clone itself: This same CDR3 is encoded by further DNA sequences in the sample. The chain couples TRBV20-1 to TRBJ2-5, with unresolved D. V shed 1 base and J shed 5 bases, with 5 bases lying between them. This CDR3 has 11 amino acids. The germline V gene has CDR1 DFQATT and CDR2 SNEGSKA (reference sequence). The CDR3 coding sequence is TGCAGTGCTAGAGGTTGGGAGACCCAGTACTTC. Its protein is CSARGWETQYF.

Note on this clone: Other nucleotide sequences from this sample produce the same CDR3. The J gene is TRBJ1-1, the V gene TRBV7-3; D may be TRBD1 (5 bases). Germline values: CDR1 SGHTA, CDR2 FQGTGA. The germline V and J ends were trimmed by 2 bases and 0 bases, with 7 bases remaining between them. CDR3 length: 14 residues. DNA of the CDR3: TGTGCCAGCAGCTTAGCAGGGCTGAACACTGAAGCTTTCTTT. It codes for CASSLAGLNTEAFF.

V usage is TRBV7-9 and J usage is TRBJ1-3; D is perhaps TRBD1 (5 bases). Germline CDR1 SEHNR, CDR2 FQNEAQ (reference sequence). V was trimmed by 11 bases and J by 3 bases, leaving 20 bases between them. The CDR3 has 15 amino acids. CDR3 nucleotide sequence: TGTGCCCTTGCAAACGGGGCTTCAATTGGAAACACCATATATTTT. Translation: CALANGASIGNTIYF.

This clone was seen a single time. The chain carries TRBV7-7 and TRBJ2-7; TRBD2 might be the D (6 bases). Trimming pared 5 bases from V and 0 bases from J, leaving 17 bases between. Germline-derived CDR1 and CDR2 are SSHAT and FNYEAQ (reference sequence). The CDR3 length is 16 residues. This CDR3 reads CASSPSWKRASYEQYF. The CDR3 region has the DNA TGTGCCAGCAGCCCCTCCTGGAAGCGGGCCTCCTACGAGCAGTACTTC.

The CDR3 spells CAWSVRGDPRNSPLHF. In nucleotides, the CDR3 is TGTGCCTGGAGTGTCAGGGGGGACCCTCGGAATTCACCCCTCCACTTT. The chain carries TRBV30 and TRBJ1-6; 7 bases are shared with TRBD1. Germline-derived CDR1 and CDR2 are GTSNPN and SVGIG (reference sequence). The CDR3 runs to 16 residues. V dropped 0 bases and J dropped 7; count of bases not matched to a gene: 9.

The chain recombines TRBV5-1 with TRBJ2-5; 7 nucleotides line up with TRBD1. V shed 0 bases, J shed 4 bases, and the junction held 9 bases outside the gene matches. This CDR3 comprises 16 residues. Per germline, CDR1 SGHRS and CDR2 YFSETQ. CDR3 sequence (DNA): TGCGCCAGCAGCTTGGGGGGTATACAGGGGCGAGAGACCCAGTACTTC. It yields the protein CASSLGGIQGRETQYF.

V gene TRBV29-1 combines with J gene TRBJ2-3; no reliable D call. Germline loops: CDR1 SQVTM, CDR2 ANQGSEA. The V and J ends lost 3 bases and 2 bases respectively, with 12 bases between them. CDR3 size: 14 residues. The CDR3: CSVDWVQATDTQYF. CDR3 DNA: TGCAGCGTTGATTGGGTGCAAGCCACAGATACGCAGTATTTT.

In DNA form, the CDR3 reads TGTGCCAGCAGCTTGGGGAAGAACTCCTACAATGAGCAGTTCTTC. Translated, it gives CASSLGKNSYNEQFF. The chain uses TRBV5-4 and TRBJ2-1; D is uncertain. This CDR3 is 15 amino acids long. CDR1 SGHNT and CDR2 YYREEE come from the germline V gene (reference sequence). Trimming stripped 0 bases from V and 0 bases from J, with 7 bases between.

This clone was recorded once. The CDR3 DNA reads as TGCAGCGTTAGTGAGAGGAACACCGGGGAGCTGTTTTTT. Amino acid sequence: CSVSERNTGELFF. The gene calls are TRBV29-1 and TRBJ2-2; D is ambiguous. This CDR3 is built from 13 residues. The V end was cut by 5 bases, the J end by 1 base, with 8 bases between. The germline V gene encodes CDR1 SQVTM and CDR2 ANQGSEA.

This clone has a single count. The V and J genes are TRBV10-2 and TRBJ1-2; a possible D gene is TRBD1 (5 bases). This CDR3 spans 15 amino acids. The germline V gene has CDR1 WSHSY and CDR2 SAAADI. The germline V and J ends were trimmed by 7 bases and 2 bases, with 17 bases remaining between them. The CDR3 DNA sequence: TGCGCCAGCAACGAGGGGAGGGGACCGAACTATGGCTACACCTTC. This codes for CASNEGRGPNYGYTF.

This rearrangement joins TRBV5-1 to TRBJ2-7, with D perhaps given as TRBD1 or TRBD2 (5 bases each). The length of the CDR3 is 15 residues. Germline lookup yields CDR1 SGHRS and CDR2 YFSETQ. V was trimmed by 1 base and J by 0 bases, leaving 11 bases between them. CDR3: CASSLTTRGSYEQYF. CDR3 DNA sequence: TGCGCCAGCAGCTTGACAACTAGGGGCTCCTACGAGCAGTACTTC.